Described below is a single T cell receptor beta chain sequence and its context. How the authors handled the data: By means of reference gene primer amplification, nucleated cell counts were estimated. The data were produced by immunoSEQ multiplex PCR, yet TCRdb's version contains in-frame clones alone and is incomplete. That table is the source of V, J and clone size, and D and trimming were worked out from the DNA. The repertoire has approximately 54,000 clones, roughly 84% of them found once; the top ten carry roughly 4.5%. Germline V gene sequence: CDR1 GTSNPN, CDR2 SVGIG (reference sequence). Trimming removed 1 base from V and 5 bases from J, with 8 bases in between. CDR3 length equals 12 residues. The data originate from a study of blood T cell repertoires in COVID-19. Study-level information: The United States, Italy and Spain were the sources of the acute and convalescent COVID-19 samples. From T cells, B-cell-depleted T cells, or PBMCs came the material, which was cDNA or gDNA.

Sequencing was performed on peripheral blood. This TCR was recovered from an elderly man with active COVID-19. The chain joins TRBV30 to TRBJ1-1; D possibly corresponds to TRBD1 (5 bases). The CDR3 spells CAWSESGTEAFF. DNA of the CDR3: TGTGCCTGGAGTGAATCAGGGACTGAAGCTTTCTTT.